This TCR beta chain was recorded in a study of identical twins. From the 5' RACE reads, TCRdb called clonotypes with MiXCR, one entry per CDR3 protein. The repertoire holds about 890,000 distinct CDR3 sequences, around an eighth seen once, with around 1.6% in the top ten. This clonotype was counted only a few times. The CDR3 loop spans 21 amino acids. The V and J ends lost 5 bases and 4 bases, in that order; junction bases with no gene match: 25. Looked up from germline, CDR1 is MDHEN and CDR2 is SYDVKM. This same sample was also part of a study on yellow fever vaccine responses in identical twins. That study reports: Twins reportedly had a vaccine T cell response that seemed partly convergent, partly personalized.

This TCR derives from a woman aged 18-29 years in good health. Sequencing used PBMCs. The chain uses TRBV28 and TRBJ2-3; TRBD1 matches at 9 bases. The CDR3: CASSPLLTVTGTGKFADTQYF. The CDR3 DNA reads as TGTGCCAGCAGTCCTCTACTTACGGTAACGGGGACAGGGAAGTTTGCAGATACGCAGTATTTT. Complete variable domain (other parts from reference TRBV28 and TRBJ2-3): DVKVTQSSRYLVKRTGEKVFLECVQDMDHENMFWYRQDPGLGLRLIYFSYDVKMKEKGDIPEGYSVSREKKERFSLILESASTNQTSMYLCASSPLLTVTGTGKFADTQYFGPGTRLTVL.